The clone carrying this T cell receptor beta chain was seen a single time. This CDR3 spans 13 amino acids. Trimming pared 5 bases from V and 3 bases from J, leaving 10 bases between. Germline loops: CDR1 SGHAT, CDR2 FQNNGV. This specimen comes from a study of blood T cell repertoires in COVID-19. Study summary: From the United States, Italy and Spain came samples of acute and convalescent COVID-19. T cells, B-cell-depleted T cells, or PBMCs supplied cDNA or gDNA.

Per the authors' pipeline: Estimated nucleated cell counts came from reference gene primer amplification. Profiling relied on immunoSEQ multiplex PCR, and the TCRdb table lists in-frame clones only, not all of them. The D gene and trimming were derived from the DNA, and the V and J assignments and clone size from that table. The sample gives around 190,000 clones, 80% to 90% of which show up once; 13% is in the top ten. The sequenced sample was peripheral blood. The sequence was collected from a human donor in a cohort sampled during active COVID-19. The V call is TRBV11-2, the J call TRBJ1-1; D possibly corresponds to TRBD1 (5 bases). Here the CDR3 DNA reads TGTGCCAGCAGCGTAGGGGCAGACACTGAAGCTTTCTTT. Protein sequence: CASSVGADTEAFF.